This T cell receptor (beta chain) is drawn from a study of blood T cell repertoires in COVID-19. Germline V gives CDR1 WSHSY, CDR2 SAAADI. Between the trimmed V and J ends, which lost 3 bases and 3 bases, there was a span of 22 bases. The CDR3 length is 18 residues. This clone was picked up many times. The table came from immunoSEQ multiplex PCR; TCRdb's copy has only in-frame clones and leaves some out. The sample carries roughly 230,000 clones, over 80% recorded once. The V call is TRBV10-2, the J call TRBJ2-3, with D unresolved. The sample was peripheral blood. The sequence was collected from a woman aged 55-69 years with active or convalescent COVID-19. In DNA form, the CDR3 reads TGCGCCAGCAGTGATATCCTATACAGACCCACAAAAACAGATACGCAGTATTTT. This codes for CASSDILYRPTKTDTQYF.